The next 13 T cell receptor beta chains were all read from a single sample in a study of shared clonotypes between healthy human individuals. Sequenced by immunoSEQ multiplex PCR; TCRdb stores in-frame clones only, minus some. This table holds roughly 2.4 million clones, under 97% found once. The sequenced sample consisted of naive CD4+ T cells sorted from blood. Subset reported: CD45RA+ positively selected. The receptor source for this set is a man between 18 and 35 years old in good health.

The CDR3 loop reads CASTGRADGYSYNEQFF. CDR3 sequence (DNA): TGTGCCAGTACCGGAAGGGCAGACGGTTACTCCTACAATGAGCAGTTCTTC. The chain carries TRBV7-2 and TRBJ2-1; D ambiguous. CDR3 size: 17 residues. V was pared by 9 bases and J by 0 bases, with 21 bases between. Germline CDR1 and CDR2: SGHTA and FQGNSA.

This clone was observed a single time. This sample includes further DNA sequences coding for the same CDR3. The chain employs TRBV19 and TRBJ1-4; D is unclear. Trimming removed 0 bases from V and 0 bases from J, with 5 bases in between. The CDR3 is 15 amino acids. The V gene's germline CDR1 is LNHDA and CDR2 SQIVND (reference sequence). The CDR3 DNA reads TGTGCCAGTAGTATAGACCCTGCAACTAATGAAAAACTGTTTTTT. As protein: CASSIDPATNEKLFF. The whole variable domain, filled in from reference TRBV19 and TRBJ1-4, reads DGGITQSPKYLFRKEGQNVTLSCEQNLNHDAMYWYRQDPGQGLRLIYYSQIVNDFQKGDIAEGYSVSREKKESFPLTVTSAQKNPTAFYLCASSIDPATNEKLFFGSGTQLSVL.

The chain recombines TRBV6-1 with TRBJ1-6; no clear D gene. The germline gives CDR1 MNHNS, CDR2 SASEGT. This CDR3 is built from 15 residues. The germline V and J ends were trimmed by 0 bases and 2 bases, with 5 bases remaining between them. CDR3 sequence: CASSEANPYNSPLHF. The CDR3 DNA follows: TGTGCCAGCAGTGAAGCGAACCCCTATAATTCACCCCTCCACTTT.

The chain uses TRBV19 and TRBJ2-1, with 11 bases matching TRBD2. The germline V gene has CDR1 LNHDA and CDR2 SQIVND (reference sequence). This CDR3 has 16 residues. V trimming: 7 bases; J trimming: 5 bases; junction bases outside the gene matches: 10. The CDR3 DNA reads TGTGCCAGTACCGTGACTAGCGGGGTACCCAACAATGAGCAGTTCTTC. This encodes CASTVTSGVPNNEQFF. Complete variable domain (other parts from reference TRBV19 and TRBJ2-1): DGGITQSPKYLFRKEGQNVTLSCEQNLNHDAMYWYRQDPGQGLRLIYYSQIVNDFQKGDIAEGYSVSREKKESFPLTVTSAQKNPTAFYLCASTVTSGVPNNEQFFGPGTRLTVL.

This rearrangement joins TRBV30 to TRBJ1-6, with no clear D. This CDR3 spans 11 amino acids. V lost 4 bases to trimming and J lost 7 bases, with 5 bases between them. Germline CDR1 reads GTSNPN; CDR2 reads SVGIG (reference sequence). The CDR3 loop is CAWMKNSPLHF. DNA of the CDR3: TGTGCCTGGATGAAAAATTCACCCCTCCACTTT.

The chain has TRBV9 and TRBJ1-1; D remains ambiguous. CDR1 and CDR2 (germline): SGDLS, YYNGEE. With 1 base removed from V and 3 bases from J, the gap between germline ends came to 7 bases. The CDR3 contains 13 residues. The CDR3 spells CASSVKGHTEAFF. The CDR3 bases are TGTGCCAGCAGCGTAAAGGGTCACACTGAAGCTTTCTTT.

The J gene is TRBJ1-2, the V gene TRBV5-4; 11 bases are shared with TRBD1. J gave up 8 bases and V 3 bases, and 3 bases lay outside the gene matches. Looked up from germline, CDR1 is SGHNT and CDR2 is YYREEE (reference sequence). The length of the CDR3 is 13 residues. The CDR3 is CASSWTGGWGYTF. For the CDR3, the DNA is TGTGCCAGCAGCTGGACAGGGGGCTGGGGCTACACCTTC.

This clone was seen a single time. The chain recombines TRBV18 with TRBJ1-5; D gene ambiguous. The CDR3 runs 15 residues. Trimming cost V 2 bases and J 6 bases, with 14 bases left between them. CDR1 is KGHSH, CDR2 LQKENI, per germline. The CDR3 DNA reads as TGTGCCAGCTCACCATTAAGTTATGGTGTTCAGCCCCAGCATTTT. This encodes CASSPLSYGVQPQHF.

J is TRBJ2-5 and V is TRBV6-5; no firm D call. The CDR3 is 11 residues long. Germline CDR1 MNHEY, CDR2 SVGAGI. Trimming cost V 6 bases and J 5 bases, with 7 bases left between them. This CDR3 is CASSHSETQYF. CDR3 nucleotide sequence: TGTGCCAGCAGCCACTCGGAGACCCAGTACTTC.

Turning to this clone: Distinct nucleotide sequences in the sample also encode this CDR3. The V and J genes are TRBV4-1 and TRBJ1-3; D might be TRBD1 (5 bases). Trimming cost V 5 bases and J 4 bases, with 15 bases left between them. Looked up from germline, CDR1 is MGHRA and CDR2 is YSYEKL. This CDR3 is 15 amino acids long. CDR3 in amino acids: CASSRERGSGNTIYF. DNA for the CDR3: TGCGCCAGCAGCAGGGAGAGGGGATCAGGAAACACCATATATTTT.

This sequence joins TRBV27 and TRBJ1-3; the D is unclear. The CDR3 is made up of 15 amino acids. V dropped 2 bases and J dropped 0 bases, with 8 bases sitting between them. Germline loops: CDR1 MNHEY, CDR2 SMNVEV (reference sequence). The CDR3 coding sequence is TGTGCCAGCAGTTTAAACCCGTCCTCTGGAAACACCATATATTTT. It codes for CASSLNPSSGNTIYF.

The rearrangement uses TRBV7-2 and TRBJ1-6, with 11 bases fitting TRBD1. The J segment lost 4 bases and the V segment lost 5 bases, leaving 4 bases of the junction unmatched. From germline, CDR1 is SGHTA and CDR2 FQGNSA. The CDR3 runs 16 residues. DNA of the CDR3: TGTGCCAGCAGCCTGGGACAGGGGGGGTATAATTCACCCCTCCACTTT. Its protein product is CASSLGQGGYNSPLHF.

CDR3 nucleotides: TGTGCCAGTAGTGTGACACTAGCGGGAGGGCCCACCGGGGAGCTGTTTTTT. Translation: CASSVTLAGGPTGELFF. This chain joins TRBV19 and TRBJ2-2; TRBD2 matches at 13 bases. Germline trimming cut 5 bases from V and 4 bases from J; bases unmatched to any gene: 7. Germline V gives CDR1 LNHDA, CDR2 SQIVND (reference sequence). The CDR3 totals 17 residues. Looking up the rest from reference TRBV19 and TRBJ2-2 gives the full variable domain: DGGITQSPKYLFRKEGQNVTLSCEQNLNHDAMYWYRQDPGQGLRLIYYSQIVNDFQKGDIAEGYSVSREKKESFPLTVTSAQKNPTAFYLCASSVTLAGGPTGELFFGEGSRLTVL.